Listed below are T cell receptor beta chains from one sample, sequenced in a study of T-cell reconstitution after alpha-beta-depleted transplantation in children. TCRdb ran MiXCR on the PCR reads and lists one entry per CDR3 protein. The sample includes 250,000 to 300,000 distinct CDR3 sequences, roughly 7.8% of them seen just once. The source material was peripheral blood, sampled 360 days after TCRalphabeta/CD19-depleted stem cell transplant. These receptors all stem from a female patient aged 2 to 10 who had a stem cell transplant for Fanconi anemia, so the T cells may come from the graft donor. The CDR3 runs from the conserved cysteine through the conserved F or W. D genes are given only for firm matches. Size values are once, few and many counts, or a class for expanded clones, and some rows have none.

>TRBV7-8|17|few|NA|TRBJ1-1
TGTGCCAGCAGCTCCCGGAAGGGAATACCCCGGGACACTGAAGCTTTCTTT
CASSSRKGIPRDTEAFF
>TRBV20-1|16|many|TRBD2|TRBJ2-5
TGCAGTGCTAGAGACTGGGCCGGGACTAGCGGAAAGACCCAGTACTTC
CSARDWAGTSGKTQYF
>TRBV3-1|16|NA|NA|TRBJ2-7
TGTGCCAGCAGCCAAGATGGGGGACCCCCGGCCTACGAGCAGTACTTC
CASSQDGGPPAYEQYF
>TRBV20-1|15|many|TRBD2|TRBJ2-7
TGCAGTGCTCCCGAGGAGGGCGGGAGGAACTACGAGCAGTACTTC
CSAPEEGGRNYEQYF
>TRBV14|16|few|TRBD1|TRBJ1-1
TGTGCCAGCAGCCGCAGACAGGGGGCGGAGGACACTGAAGCTTTCTTT
CASSRRQGAEDTEAFF
>TRBV5-4|15|NA|NA|TRBJ2-5
TGTGCCAGCAGCTTGGGGGACAAGTGGAGAGAGACCCAGTACTTC
CASSLGDKWRETQYF
>TRBV9|15|many|TRBD2|TRBJ2-1
TGTGCCAGCAGCGCCGGGGACTACGCAAAGCTTGAGCAGTTCTTC
CASSAGDYAKLEQFF
>TRBV20-1|13|NA|NA|TRBJ1-1
TGCAGTGCCCCCCCACCAGAAAAGCTTGAAGCTTTCTTT
CSAPPPEKLEAFF
>TRBV5-1|18|many|TRBD2|TRBJ2-1
TGCGCCAGCAGCTCTCCAGAAGTTAGCGGGGGTTCCTACAATGAGCAGTTCTTC
CASSSPEVSGGSYNEQFF
>TRBV5-1|12|many|TRBD1|TRBJ1-1
TGCGCCAGCAGCCCCGACAGGGCCGAAGCTTTCTTT
CASSPDRAEAFF
>TRBV7-3|15|NA|TRBD2|TRBJ2-1
TGTGCCAGCAGCTTAACGCAGGGAGGGCTCAATGAGCAGTTCTTC
CASSLTQGGLNEQFF
>TRBV29-1|15|many|NA|TRBJ2-7
TGCAGCGTCTTATTCCAGGACCGGCGGCAGGGCGAGCAGTACTTC
CSVLFQDRRQGEQYF
>TRBV5-1|16|many|NA|TRBJ2-7
TGCGCCAGCAGCTTGGCGGAAAATAGCAGGGCATACGAGCAGTACTTC
CASSLAENSRAYEQYF
>TRBV12-3/TRBV12-4|15|many|TRBD1|TRBJ1-2
TGTGCCAGCAGCCTTACCACAGGGGCGAGTTCTGGCTACACCTTC
CASSLTTGASSGYTF
>TRBV28|15|many|TRBD2|TRBJ2-7
TGTGCCAGCAGTCCGCCGGGACTATTAGACTACGAGCAGTACTTC
CASSPPGLLDYEQYF
>TRBV9|16|few|NA|TRBJ2-2
TGTGCCAGCAGCGCCGGCTGGGCAGGGGTTACCGGGGAGCTGTTTTTT
CASSAGWAGVTGELFF
>TRBV5-1|18|few|TRBD1|TRBJ1-3
TGCGCCAGCAGCCAGTACGGGACAGGGAAGGGCTCTGGAAACACCATATATTTT
CASSQYGTGKGSGNTIYF
>TRBV15|14|many|NA|TRBJ2-5
TGTGCCACCAGTGAGGGACAAATCCAAGAGACCCAGTACTTC
CATSEGQIQETQYF
>TRBV7-2|12|many|TRBD2|TRBJ2-1
TGTGCCAGCAGCTTATTCGGGACTAGGGGGTTCTTC
CASSLFGTRGFF
>TRBV20-1|12|many|NA|TRBJ2-7
TGCAGTGCTACAGCCAGGGCCTACGAGCAGTACTTC
CSATARAYEQYF
>TRBV7-9|15|many|TRBD2|TRBJ2-3
TGTGCCAGCAGCCGTCCCGGGACTAGGGCAGATACGCAGTATTTT
CASSRPGTRADTQYF
>TRBV7-9|15|NA|TRBD1|TRBJ2-7
TGTGCCAGCAGCGCCCCGGGACAGGCCGGCTACGAGCAGTACTTC
CASSAPGQAGYEQYF
>TRBV20-1|13|few|NA|TRBJ2-7
TGCAGTGTCCGACAGGCCCGAATCTACGAGCAGTACTTC
CSVRQARIYEQYF